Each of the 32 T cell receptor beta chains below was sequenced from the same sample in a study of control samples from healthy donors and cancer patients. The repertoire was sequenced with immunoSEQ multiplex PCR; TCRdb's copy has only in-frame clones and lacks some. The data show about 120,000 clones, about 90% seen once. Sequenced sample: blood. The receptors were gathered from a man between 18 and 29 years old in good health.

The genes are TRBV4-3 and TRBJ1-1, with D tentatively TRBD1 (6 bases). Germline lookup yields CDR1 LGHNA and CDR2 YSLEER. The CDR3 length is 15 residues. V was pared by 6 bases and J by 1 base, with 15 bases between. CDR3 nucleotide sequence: TGCGCCAGCAGTCGGGGGGCGTCCAGGAACACTGAAGCTTTCTTT. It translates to CASSRGASRNTEAFF.

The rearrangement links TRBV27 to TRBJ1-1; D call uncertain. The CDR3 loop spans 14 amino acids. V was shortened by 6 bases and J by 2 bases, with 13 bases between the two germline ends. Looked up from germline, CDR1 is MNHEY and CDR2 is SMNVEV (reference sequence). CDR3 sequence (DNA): TGTGCCAGCAGGCCCAAGCAATTAAACACTGAAGCTTTCTTT. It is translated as CASRPKQLNTEAFF.

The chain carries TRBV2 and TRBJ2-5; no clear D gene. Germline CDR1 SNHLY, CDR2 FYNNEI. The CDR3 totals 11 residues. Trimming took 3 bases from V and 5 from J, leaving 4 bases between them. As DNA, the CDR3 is TGTGCCAGCAGTGACCGGGAGACCCAGTACTTC. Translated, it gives CASSDRETQYF.

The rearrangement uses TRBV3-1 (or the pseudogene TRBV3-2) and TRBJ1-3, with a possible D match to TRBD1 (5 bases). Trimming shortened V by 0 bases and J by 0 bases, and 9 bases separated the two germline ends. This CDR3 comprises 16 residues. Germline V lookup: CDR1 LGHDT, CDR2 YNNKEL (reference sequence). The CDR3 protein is CASSQDLQASGNTIYF. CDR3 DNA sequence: TGTGCCAGCAGCCAAGATCTACAGGCCTCTGGAAACACCATATATTTT.

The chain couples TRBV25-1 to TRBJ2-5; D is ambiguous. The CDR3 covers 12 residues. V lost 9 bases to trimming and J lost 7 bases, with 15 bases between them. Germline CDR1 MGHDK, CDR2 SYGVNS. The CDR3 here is CASRLIMGTQYF. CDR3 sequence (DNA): TGTGCCAGTCGGCTGATTATGGGGACCCAGTACTTC.

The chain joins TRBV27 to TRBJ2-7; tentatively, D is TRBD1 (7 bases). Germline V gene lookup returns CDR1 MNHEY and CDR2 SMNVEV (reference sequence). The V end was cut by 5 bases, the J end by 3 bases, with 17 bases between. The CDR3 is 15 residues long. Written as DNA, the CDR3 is TGTGCCAGCAGTCCCGGCAGGGGGACTCACTACGAGCAGTACTTC. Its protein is CASSPGRGTHYEQYF.

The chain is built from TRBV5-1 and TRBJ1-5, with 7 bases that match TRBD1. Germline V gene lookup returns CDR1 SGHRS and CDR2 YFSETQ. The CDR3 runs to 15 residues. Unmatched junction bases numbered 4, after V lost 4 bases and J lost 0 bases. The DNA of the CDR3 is TGCGCCAGCAGCCCGGGACAGCCTAGCAATCAGCCCCAGCATTTT. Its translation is CASSPGQPSNQPQHF.

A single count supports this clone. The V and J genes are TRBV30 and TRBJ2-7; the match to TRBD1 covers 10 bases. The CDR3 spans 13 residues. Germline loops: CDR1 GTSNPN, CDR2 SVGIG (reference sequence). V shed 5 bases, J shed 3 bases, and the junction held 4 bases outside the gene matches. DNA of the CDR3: TGTGCCTGGGGACAGGGGGTGTACTACGAGCAGTACTTC. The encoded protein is CAWGQGVYYEQYF.

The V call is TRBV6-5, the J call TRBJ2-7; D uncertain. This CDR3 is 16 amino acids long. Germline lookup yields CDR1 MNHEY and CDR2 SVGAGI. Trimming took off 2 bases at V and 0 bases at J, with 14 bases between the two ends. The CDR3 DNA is TGTGCCAGCAGTTACGTAAGCCGACTTTACTCCTACGAGCAGTACTTC. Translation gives CASSYVSRLYSYEQYF.

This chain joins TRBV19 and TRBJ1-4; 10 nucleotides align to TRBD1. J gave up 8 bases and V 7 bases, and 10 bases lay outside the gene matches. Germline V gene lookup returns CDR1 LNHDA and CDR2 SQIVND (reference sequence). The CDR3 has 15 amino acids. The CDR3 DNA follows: TGTGCCAGTACCCCTTTGGGGACAGGGGACGAAAAACTGTTTTTT. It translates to CASTPLGTGDEKLFF.

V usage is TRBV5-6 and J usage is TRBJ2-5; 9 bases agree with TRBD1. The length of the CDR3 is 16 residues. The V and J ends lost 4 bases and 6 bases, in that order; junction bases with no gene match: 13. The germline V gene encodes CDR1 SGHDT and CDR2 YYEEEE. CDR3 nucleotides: TGTGCCAGCAGCCCACCCGGACAGGGGACCCTGAAGACCCAGTACTTC. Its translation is CASSPPGQGTLKTQYF.

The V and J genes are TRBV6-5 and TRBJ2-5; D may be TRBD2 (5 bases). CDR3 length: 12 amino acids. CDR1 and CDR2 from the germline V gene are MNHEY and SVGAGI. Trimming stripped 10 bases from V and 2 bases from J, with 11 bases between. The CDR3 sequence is CATRRGQETQYF. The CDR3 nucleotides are TGTGCCACGCGCCGGGGACAAGAGACCCAGTACTTC.

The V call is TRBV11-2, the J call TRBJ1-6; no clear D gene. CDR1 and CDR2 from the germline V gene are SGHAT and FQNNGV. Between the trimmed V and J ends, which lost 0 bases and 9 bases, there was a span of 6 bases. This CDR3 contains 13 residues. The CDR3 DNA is TGTGCCAGCAGCTTAGATAGACTTTCACCCCTCCACTTT. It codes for CASSLDRLSPLHF.

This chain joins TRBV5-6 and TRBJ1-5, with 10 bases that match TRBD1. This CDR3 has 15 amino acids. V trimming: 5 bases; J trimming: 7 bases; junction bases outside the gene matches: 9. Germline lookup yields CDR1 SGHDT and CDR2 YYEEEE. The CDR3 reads CASSSRQGAGQPQHF. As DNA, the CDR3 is TGTGCCAGCAGTTCGCGACAGGGGGCTGGGCAGCCCCAGCATTTT.

DNA of the CDR3: TGTGCCAGCAGCCGTTTAGGGGGAGCGGTCACCGGGGAGCTGTTTTTT. This codes for CASSRLGGAVTGELFF. The chain employs TRBV7-6 and TRBJ2-2; TRBD1 might be the D (6 bases). CDR1 is SGHVS, CDR2 FNYEAQ, per germline. This CDR3 has 16 residues. V was shortened by 5 bases and J by 4 bases, with 17 bases between the two germline ends.

DNA of the CDR3: TGTGCCAGCAGCTTCCCAGGACTAGCGGGAGCTGAGCAGTTCTTC. Its protein product is CASSFPGLAGAEQFF. The rearrangement uses TRBV7-9 and TRBJ2-1; 13 bases agree with TRBD2. Losses at the gene ends were 3 bases for V and 9 bases for J; bases not matched to a gene: 5. CDR3 length equals 15 residues. The germline gives CDR1 SEHNR, CDR2 FQNEAQ (reference sequence).

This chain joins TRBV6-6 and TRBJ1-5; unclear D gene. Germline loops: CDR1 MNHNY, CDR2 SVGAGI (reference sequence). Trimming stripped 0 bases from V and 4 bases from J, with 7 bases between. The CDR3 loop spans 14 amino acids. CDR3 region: CASSYSEVNQPQHF. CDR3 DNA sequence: TGTGCCAGCAGTTACTCGGAGGTGAATCAGCCCCAGCATTTT.

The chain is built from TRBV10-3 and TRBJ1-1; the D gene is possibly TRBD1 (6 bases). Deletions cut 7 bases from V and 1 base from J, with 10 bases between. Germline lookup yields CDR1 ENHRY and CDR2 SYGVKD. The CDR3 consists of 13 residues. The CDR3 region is CAITGQTNTEAFF. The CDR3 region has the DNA TGTGCCATCACTGGACAGACGAACACTGAAGCTTTCTTT.

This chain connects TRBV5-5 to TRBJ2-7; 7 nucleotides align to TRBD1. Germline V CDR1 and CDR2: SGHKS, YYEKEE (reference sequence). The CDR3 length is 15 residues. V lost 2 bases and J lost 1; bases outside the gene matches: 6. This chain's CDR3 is CASSLPTGTSYEQYF. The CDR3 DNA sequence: TGTGCCAGCAGCTTACCGACAGGGACATCCTACGAGCAGTACTTC.

The CDR3 sequence is CASSPPPGTSGTRGPNEQFF. The CDR3 region has the DNA TGTGCCAGCAGCCCTCCCCCCGGGACTAGCGGGACCAGGGGGCCCAATGAGCAGTTCTTC. The J gene is TRBJ2-1, the V gene TRBV13, with TRBD2 matching 13 bases. J lost 6 bases, V lost 5 bases, and 19 bases had no gene match. Germline CDR1 and CDR2: PRHDT and FYEKMQ (reference sequence). The CDR3 is 20 residues long.

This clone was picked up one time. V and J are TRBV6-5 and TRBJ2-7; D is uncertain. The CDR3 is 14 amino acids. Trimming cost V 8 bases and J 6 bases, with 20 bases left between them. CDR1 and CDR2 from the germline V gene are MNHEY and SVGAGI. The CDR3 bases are TGTGCCAGCGTCCCAGATACACGTTCGGGCGAGCAGTACTTC. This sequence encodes CASVPDTRSGEQYF.

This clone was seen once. CDR3 loop: CASSPDRGSGYTF. Written as DNA, the CDR3 is TGTGCCAGCAGCCCTGACAGGGGGTCTGGCTACACCTTC. V and J are TRBV11-2 and TRBJ1-2; 9 bases are shared with TRBD1. Losses at the gene ends were 5 bases for V and 7 bases for J; bases not matched to a gene: 5. The CDR3 loop spans 13 amino acids. The germline V gene has CDR1 SGHAT and CDR2 FQNNGV.

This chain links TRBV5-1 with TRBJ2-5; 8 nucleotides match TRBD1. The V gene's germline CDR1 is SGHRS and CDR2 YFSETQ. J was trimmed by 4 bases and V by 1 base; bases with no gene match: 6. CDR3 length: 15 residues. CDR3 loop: CASSLYRGERETQYF. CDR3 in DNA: TGCGCCAGCAGCTTGTACAGGGGGGAGAGAGAGACCCAGTACTTC. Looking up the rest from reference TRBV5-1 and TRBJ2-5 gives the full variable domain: KAGVTQTPRYLIKTRGQQVTLSCSPISGHRSVSWYQQTPGQGLQFLFEYFSETQRNKGNFPGRFSGRQFSNSRSEMNVSTLELGDSALYLCASSLYRGERETQYFGPGTRLLVL.

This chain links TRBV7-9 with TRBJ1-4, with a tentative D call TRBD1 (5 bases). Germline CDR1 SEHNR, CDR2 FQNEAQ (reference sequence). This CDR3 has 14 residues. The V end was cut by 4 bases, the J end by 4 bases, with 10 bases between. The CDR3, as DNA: TGTGCCAGCAGCTCCTGGGGGTTTAATGAAAAACTGTTTTTT. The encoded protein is CASSSWGFNEKLFF.

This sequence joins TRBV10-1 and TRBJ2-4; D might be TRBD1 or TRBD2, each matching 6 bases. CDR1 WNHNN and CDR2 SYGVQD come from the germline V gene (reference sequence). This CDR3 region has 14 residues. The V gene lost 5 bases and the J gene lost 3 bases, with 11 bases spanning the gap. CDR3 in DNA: TGCGCCAGCAGTACGGAGGGGGGCAAAAACATTCAGTACTTC. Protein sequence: CASSTEGGKNIQYF.

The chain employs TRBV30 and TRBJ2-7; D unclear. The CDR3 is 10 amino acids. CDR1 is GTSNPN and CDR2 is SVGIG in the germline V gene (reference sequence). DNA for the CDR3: TGTGCGAGAGGCTCCTACGAGCAGTACTTC. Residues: CARGSYEQYF.

The CDR3 is CASSHLAGDLDTQYF. DNA of the CDR3: TGTGCCAGTAGTCACCTAGCGGGAGATCTAGATACGCAGTATTTT. J is TRBJ2-3 and V is TRBV19; 10 bases fit TRBD2. J was trimmed by 5 bases and V by 5 bases; bases with no gene match: 7. This CDR3 comprises 15 residues. Germline V gene data show CDR1 as LNHDA and CDR2 as SQIVND (reference sequence).

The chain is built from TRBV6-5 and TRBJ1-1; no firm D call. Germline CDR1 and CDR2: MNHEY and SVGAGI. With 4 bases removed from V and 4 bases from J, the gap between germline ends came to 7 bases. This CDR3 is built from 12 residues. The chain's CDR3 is CASSSGLTEAFF. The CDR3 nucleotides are TGTGCCAGCAGTTCCGGCCTCACTGAAGCTTTCTTT.

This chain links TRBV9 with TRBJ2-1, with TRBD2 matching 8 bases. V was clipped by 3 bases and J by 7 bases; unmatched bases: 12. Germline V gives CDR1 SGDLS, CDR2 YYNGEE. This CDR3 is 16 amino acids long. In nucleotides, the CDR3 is TGTGCCAGCAGCGGCCCCAAGCGGGAGATGATAAATGAGCAGTTCTTC. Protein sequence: CASSGPKREMINEQFF.

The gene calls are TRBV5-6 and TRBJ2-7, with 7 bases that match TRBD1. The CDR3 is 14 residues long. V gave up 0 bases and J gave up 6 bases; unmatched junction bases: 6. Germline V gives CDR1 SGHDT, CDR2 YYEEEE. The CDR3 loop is CASSLVDRVSEQYF. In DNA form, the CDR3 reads TGTGCCAGCAGCTTGGTAGACAGGGTGTCCGAGCAGTACTTC.

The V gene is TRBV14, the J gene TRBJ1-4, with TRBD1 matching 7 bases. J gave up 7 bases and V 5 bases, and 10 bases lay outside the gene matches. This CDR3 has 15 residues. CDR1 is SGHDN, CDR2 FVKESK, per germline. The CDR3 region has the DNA TGTGCCAGCAGCGGGACAGACCCTTATAGTGAAAAACTGTTTTTT. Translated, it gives CASSGTDPYSEKLFF.

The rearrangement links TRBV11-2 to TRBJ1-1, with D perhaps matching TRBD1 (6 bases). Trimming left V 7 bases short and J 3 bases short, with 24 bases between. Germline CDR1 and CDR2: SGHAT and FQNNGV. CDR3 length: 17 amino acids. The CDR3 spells CASTPPWGRGEHTEAFF. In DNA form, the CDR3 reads TGTGCCAGCACCCCCCCCTGGGGGCGAGGGGAACACACTGAAGCTTTCTTT.